This T cell receptor beta chain was identified in a study of blood T cell repertoires in COVID-19. V was clipped by 0 bases and J by 8 bases; unmatched bases: 9. The CDR3 totals 16 residues. Looked up from germline, CDR1 is SGHNT and CDR2 is YYREEE (reference sequence). The method was immunoSEQ multiplex PCR; TCRdb's version includes in-frame clones alone and lacks a portion of them. The data contain some 250,000 clones, approximately 82% of them seen just once; the ten biggest clones take up about 5.7%. This clone was picked up one time. This rearrangement joins TRBV5-4 to TRBJ2-7; 12 bases agree with TRBD1. Sequencing was carried out using peripheral blood. The receptor comes from a man aged 80 or over with acute or convalescent COVID-19. CDR3 protein: CASSLGGQGANSQQYF. The CDR3 coding sequence is TGTGCCAGCAGCTTGGGGGGACAGGGGGCGAATAGTCAGCAGTACTTC.